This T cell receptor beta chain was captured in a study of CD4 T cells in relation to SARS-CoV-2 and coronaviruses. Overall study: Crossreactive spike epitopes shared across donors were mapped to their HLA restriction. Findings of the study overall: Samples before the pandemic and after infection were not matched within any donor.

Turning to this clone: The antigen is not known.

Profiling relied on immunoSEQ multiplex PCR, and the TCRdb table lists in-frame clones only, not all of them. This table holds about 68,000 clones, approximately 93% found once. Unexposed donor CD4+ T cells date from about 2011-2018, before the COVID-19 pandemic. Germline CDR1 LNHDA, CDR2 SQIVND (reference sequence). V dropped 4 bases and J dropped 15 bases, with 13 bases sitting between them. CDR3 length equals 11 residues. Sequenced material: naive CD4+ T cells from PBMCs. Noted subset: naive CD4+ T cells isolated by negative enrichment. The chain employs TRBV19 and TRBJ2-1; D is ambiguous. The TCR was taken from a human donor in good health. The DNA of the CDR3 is TGTGCCAGTAGTACAGGCAGAATCCCGTTCTTC. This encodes CASSTGRIPFF.